This TCR beta chain was captured by sequencing in a study of technical replicates of blood from a handful of donors. This table comes from immunoSEQ multiplex PCR, and its TCRdb copy is limited to in-frame clones, with some not included. The sample consists of under 85,000 clones, 93% of them appearing once. The clonotype comes from a human donor in good health. The sequenced sample was T cells isolated from PBMCs.

The CDR3 sequence: CASSAVGAGGGELFF. DNA of the CDR3: TGTGCCAGCAGTGCGGTCGGCGCCGGCGGCGGGGAGCTGTTTTTT. The rearrangement links TRBV6-6 to TRBJ2-2; no firm D call. CDR3 length: 15 amino acids. From germline, CDR1 is MNHNY and CDR2 SVGAGI (reference sequence). V lost 5 bases, J lost 7 bases, and 17 bases lay in between.